The sequence of this T cell receptor beta chain was determined in a study of T cells after yellow fever vaccination. A process of 5'RACE template switching, which added a universal primer site and UMIs, was used to make TCR cDNA. TCRdb recomputed calls from the 5' RACE reads with MiXCR, one row per CDR3 protein. The sample carries about 340,000 distinct CDR3 sequences, about 8.7% recorded once. The CDR3 totals 16 residues. Trimming took 5 bases from V and 0 from J, leaving 16 bases between them. Germline CDR1 and CDR2: LNHDA and SQIVND (reference sequence). Points from the study as a whole: Clones that expanded after primary vaccination mostly reappeared after the booster (nearly 98% CD4, 88% CD8).

On this clonotype itself: Antigen unknown.

This TCR derives from a man younger than 35 who received the YFV17D yellow fever vaccine. Sequencing used PBMCs, obtained on the day of the first yellow fever vaccination. The chain carries TRBV19 and TRBJ1-2; D is unclear. The CDR3 region is CASSLDRGTANYGYTF. The CDR3, as DNA: TGTGCCAGTAGTCTCGATAGAGGAACGGCTAACTATGGCTACACCTTC.